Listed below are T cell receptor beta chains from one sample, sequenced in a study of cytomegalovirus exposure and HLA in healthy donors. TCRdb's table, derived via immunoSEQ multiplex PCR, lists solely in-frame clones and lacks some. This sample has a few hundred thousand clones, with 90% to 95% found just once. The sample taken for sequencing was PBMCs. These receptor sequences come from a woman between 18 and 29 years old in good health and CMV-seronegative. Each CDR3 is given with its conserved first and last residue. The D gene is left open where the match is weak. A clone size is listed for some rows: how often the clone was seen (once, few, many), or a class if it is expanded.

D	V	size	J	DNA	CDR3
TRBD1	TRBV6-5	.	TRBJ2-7	TGTGCCAGCAGAACCATCCGGGACAGGACCTACGAGCAGTACTTC	CASRTIRDRTYEQYF
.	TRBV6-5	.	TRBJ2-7	TGTGCCAGCAGATCCAGGGGCGCTTTAGTGGGGCAGTACTTC	CASRSRGALVGQYF
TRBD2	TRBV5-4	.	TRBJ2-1	TGTGCCAGCAGCTTGGACGGACTAGCGGGAGGGCCTCGGGAGCAGTTCTTC	CASSLDGLAGGPREQFF
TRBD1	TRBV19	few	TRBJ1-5	TGTGCCAGTAATCTACAGGGGGATCAGCCCCAGCATTTT	CASNLQGDQPQHF
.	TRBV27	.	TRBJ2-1	TGTGCCAGCAGTTTCTCCTTTAGCTCCTACAATGAGCAGTTCTTC	CASSFSFSSYNEQFF
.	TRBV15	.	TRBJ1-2	TGTGCCACCAGCAGAGATCATAGACAGAAACACGACGGCTACACCTTC	CATSRDHRQKHDGYTF
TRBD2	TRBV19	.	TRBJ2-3	TGTGCCAGTAGCCTAGCGGGGCCCCTCACAGATACGCAGTATTTT	CASSLAGPLTDTQYF
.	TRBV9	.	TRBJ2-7	TGTGCCAGCAGCGTTGCTAGCGTCCCCTACGAGCAGTACTTC	CASSVASVPYEQYF
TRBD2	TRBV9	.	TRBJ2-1	TGTGCCAGCAGCCCCGGACTAGCGGGAGTACTTTATGAGCAGTTCTTC	CASSPGLAGVLYEQFF
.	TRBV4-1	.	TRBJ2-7	TGCGCCAGCAGCCAATTCGAGGGGGGGTCCTACGAGCAGTACTTC	CASSQFEGGSYEQYF
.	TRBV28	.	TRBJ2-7	TGTGCCAGCAGGACCCTAGGCAGTCCGGCCGAGCAGTACTTC	CASRTLGSPAEQYF
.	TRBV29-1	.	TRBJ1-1	TGCAGCGTTGAAAGAGGTTTGGTGAACACTGAAGCTTTCTTT	CSVERGLVNTEAFF
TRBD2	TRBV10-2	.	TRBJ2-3	TGCGCCAGCAGTCCACTAGCGGAGAAAAGCACAGATACGCAGTATTTT	CASSPLAEKSTDTQYF
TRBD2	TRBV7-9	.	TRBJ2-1	TGTGCCAGCAGCTCCACCGTTCTAGCGGAGTCTTACAATGAGCAGTTCTTC	CASSSTVLAESYNEQFF
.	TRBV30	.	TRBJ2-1	TGTGCCTGGAGTGTAACTAGCACCCTTTTTGTCAATGAGCAGTTCTTC	CAWSVTSTLFVNEQFF
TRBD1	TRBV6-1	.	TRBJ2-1	TGTGCCAGCAGTTTACAGGGGTTTTACAATGAGCAGTTCTTC	CASSLQGFYNEQFF
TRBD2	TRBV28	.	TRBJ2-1	TGTGCCAGCAGCTCCCAGGTTGGGGGAACTAGCGTCAATGAGCAGTTCTTC	CASSSQVGGTSVNEQFF
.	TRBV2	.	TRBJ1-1	TGTGCCAGCAGTGAAAAAAGAGCTGAAGCTTTCTTT	CASSEKRAEAFF
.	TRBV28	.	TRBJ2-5	TGTGCCAGCAGTTCCTCCCCTCAGACCCAGTACTTC	CASSSSPQTQYF
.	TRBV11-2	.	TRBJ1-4	TGTGCCAGCAGCTTAGTTGGCAGGGCCGCAACTAATGAAAAACTGTTTTTT	CASSLVGRAATNEKLFF
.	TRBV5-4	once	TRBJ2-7	TGTGCCAGCAGCTTGGTTGGCCGAACCTACGAGCAGTACTTC	CASSLVGRTYEQYF
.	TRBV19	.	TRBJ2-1	TGTGCCAGTCATGGAGGAGGTAGCTCCTACAATGAGCAGTTCTTC	CASHGGGSSYNEQFF
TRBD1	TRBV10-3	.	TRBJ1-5	TGTGCCATCAGTGACGGGACAGGGGGCGATCAGCCCCAGCATTTT	CAISDGTGGDQPQHF
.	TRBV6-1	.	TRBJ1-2	TGTGCCAGCAGTCCGAACAGGGAAGGCTATGGCTACACCTTC	CASSPNREGYGYTF
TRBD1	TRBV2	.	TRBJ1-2	TGTGCCAGCAGGGTAGGGACAGGGGAAAACTATGGCTACACCTTC	CASRVGTGENYGYTF
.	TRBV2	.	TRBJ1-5	TGTGCCAGCAGGACGGACAAGAACCCATCAAATCAGCCCCAGCATTTT	CASRTDKNPSNQPQHF
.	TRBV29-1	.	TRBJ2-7	TGCAGCGTCGACGGGGATTTCTACGAGCAGTACTTC	CSVDGDFYEQYF
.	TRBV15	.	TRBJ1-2	TGTGCCACCAGCAGAGATTTGGGCAGGGACTATGGCTACACCTTC	CATSRDLGRDYGYTF
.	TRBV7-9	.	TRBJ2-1	TGTGCCAGCTATACCCTATCATACAATGAGCAGTTCTTC	CASYTLSYNEQFF
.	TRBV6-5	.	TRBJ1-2	TGTGCCAGCAGTTACAACTTAAATGGCTACACCTTC	CASSYNLNGYTF
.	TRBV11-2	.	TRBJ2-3	TGTGCCAGCAGCTTTAGGGGCTCCTACCCTAGCACAGATACGCAGTATTTT	CASSFRGSYPSTDTQYF
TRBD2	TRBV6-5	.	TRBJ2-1	TGTGCCAGCAGTTACGGGACTAGCGTATACAATGAGCAGTTCTTC	CASSYGTSVYNEQFF
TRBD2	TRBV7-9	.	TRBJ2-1	TGTGCCAGCAGCTTAATCTTGGGACTAGCGGAGAAGCCCTACAATGAGCAGTTCTTC	CASSLILGLAEKPYNEQFF